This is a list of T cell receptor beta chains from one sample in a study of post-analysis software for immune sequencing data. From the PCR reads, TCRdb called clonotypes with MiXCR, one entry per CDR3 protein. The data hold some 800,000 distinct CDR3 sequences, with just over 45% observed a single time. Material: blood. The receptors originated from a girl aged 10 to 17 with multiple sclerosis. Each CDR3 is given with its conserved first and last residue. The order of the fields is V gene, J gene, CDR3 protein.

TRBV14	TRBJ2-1	CASSHPDLGAYNKQFF
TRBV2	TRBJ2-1	CASRGLAGINEQFF
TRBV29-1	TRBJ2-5	CSVGARQIYQETQYF
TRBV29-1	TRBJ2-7	CSGLTMAGGAYEQYF
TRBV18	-	CASSPWDTSFEQYF
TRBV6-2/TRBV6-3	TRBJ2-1	CASSYGGPNNEQFF
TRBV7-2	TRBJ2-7	CASSLAADRQYEQYF
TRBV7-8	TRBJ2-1	CASSSVGGTSGNEQFF
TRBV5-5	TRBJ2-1	CASSPSSYNRQFF
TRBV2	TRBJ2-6	CASSELRVSGANVLTF
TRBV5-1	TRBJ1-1	CASSLGTGENTEAFF
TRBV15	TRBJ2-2	CATSHTNTGELFF
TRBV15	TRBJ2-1	CATSTALAEYNEQFF
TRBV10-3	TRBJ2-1	CAISETGGSYNEQFF
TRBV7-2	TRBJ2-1	CASSSRGLSYNEQFF
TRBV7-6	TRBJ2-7	CASSLARFDEQYF